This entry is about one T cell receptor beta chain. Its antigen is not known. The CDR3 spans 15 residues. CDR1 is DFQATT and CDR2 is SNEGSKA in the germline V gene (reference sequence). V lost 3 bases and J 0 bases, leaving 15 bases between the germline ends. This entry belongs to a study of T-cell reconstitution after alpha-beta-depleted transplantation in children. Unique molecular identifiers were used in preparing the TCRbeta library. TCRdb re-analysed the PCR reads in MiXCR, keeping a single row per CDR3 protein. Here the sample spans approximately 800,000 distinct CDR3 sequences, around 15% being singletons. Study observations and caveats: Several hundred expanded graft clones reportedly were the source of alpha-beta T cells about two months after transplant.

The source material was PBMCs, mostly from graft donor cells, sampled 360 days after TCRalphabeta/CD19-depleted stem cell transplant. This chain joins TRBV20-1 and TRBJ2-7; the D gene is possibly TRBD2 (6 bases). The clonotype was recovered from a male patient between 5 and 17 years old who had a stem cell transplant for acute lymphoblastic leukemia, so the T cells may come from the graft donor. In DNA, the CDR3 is TGCAGTGCTAGGGGGATAGCGGTAAGCTCCTACGAGCAGTACTTC. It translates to CSARGIAVSSYEQYF.